A selection of T cell receptor beta chains follows, all from one sample in a study of blood T cells in healthy people across ages. TCRdb ran MiXCR on the 5' RACE reads and lists one entry per CDR3 protein. Of over 1.5 million distinct CDR3 sequences listed, about 49% are singletons. The specimen was blood. The receptors originated from a woman aged 40-49 years in good health. CDR3s include the opening cysteine and the closing phenylalanine or tryptophan. A D gene is named only where the DNA matches it firmly. Size is omitted from some rows. Given values are once, few, many or a class for expanded clones.

V: TRBV20-1; D: -; size: -; J: TRBJ2-3; DNA: TGCAGTGCTTCCGGGACTGGTCACTTGGATACGCAGTATTTT; CDR3: CSASGTGHLDTQYF
V: TRBV20-1; D: TRBD1; size: few; J: TRBJ2-5; DNA: TGCAGTGCTAGAAAAAGGTTCGGGACAGGGCAGCAAGAGACCCAGTACTTC; CDR3: CSARKRFGTGQQETQYF
V: TRBV5-1; D: TRBD2; size: few; J: TRBJ2-5; DNA: TGCGCCAGCAGCGGGAGCGGGGGAGGTGAAGAGACCCAGTACTTC; CDR3: CASSGSGGGEETQYF
V: TRBV13; D: -; size: -; J: TRBJ1-6; DNA: TGTGCCAGCAGCGTAAGACAGAGTTATAATTCACCCCCCCACTTT; CDR3: CASSVRQSYNSPPHF
V: TRBV4-2; D: TRBD1; size: -; J: TRBJ2-7; DNA: TGTGCCAGCAGCCAGGATGACAGGGCGTACGAGCAGTACTTC; CDR3: CASSQDDRAYEQYF
V: TRBV27; D: -; size: few; J: TRBJ1-5; DNA: TGTGCCAGCAGGGGGAGGAGCAATCAGCCCCAGCATTTT; CDR3: CASRGRSNQPQHF
V: TRBV11-2; D: -; size: -; J: TRBJ1-2; DNA: TGTGCCAGCAGCTCCCGTTTTGGCCTAAAAACAGCCAGACATGGCTACACCTTC; CDR3: CASSSRFGLKTARHGYTF
V: TRBV5-6; D: -; size: -; J: TRBJ1-5; DNA: TGTGCCAGCAGCTCTTCCATCAGCAATCAGCCCCAGCATTTT; CDR3: CASSSSISNQPQHF
V: TRBV13; D: TRBD2; size: few; J: TRBJ2-7; DNA: TGTGCCAGCAGCGCCCGACTAGCGGGGGGTGAATACGAGCAGTACTTC; CDR3: CASSARLAGGEYEQYF
V: TRBV2; D: TRBD1; size: -; J: TRBJ2-7; DNA: TGTGCCAGCAGTGCCACAGGGGTAGGCGACGAGCAGTACTTC; CDR3: CASSATGVGDEQYF
V: TRBV3-1; D: -; size: -; J: TRBJ1-5; DNA: TGTGCCAGCAGCCAAGGGGTAGGGCTTCAGCCCCAGCATTTT; CDR3: CASSQGVGLQPQHF
V: TRBV7-9; D: -; size: -; J: TRBJ1-2; DNA: TGTGCCACCGAAACCATGCAGGGGAACGATGGCTACACCTTC; CDR3: CATETMQGNDGYTF
V: TRBV19; D: -; size: -; J: TRBJ2-1; DNA: TGTGCCAGTAGTAATTATCTCGAGGGGGTGAATGAGCAGTTCTTC; CDR3: CASSNYLEGVNEQFF
V: TRBV10-3; D: TRBD2; size: -; J: TRBJ2-7; DNA: TGTGCCTCGGGGGCTAGCGGGATTGAGCAGTACTTC; CDR3: CASGASGIEQYF